The rows below give T cell receptor beta chains drawn from one sample of a study of T cells in Graves' hyperthyroidism and ophthalmopathy. From the multiplex PCR reads, TCRdb called clonotypes with MiXCR, one entry per CDR3 protein. The table lists some 760,000 distinct CDR3 sequences, approximately 14% of them singletons. Sequencing input: blood. Receptors were obtained from a woman aged 18-29 years with Graves' hyperthyroidism. Both conserved end residues are part of each CDR3. Each record gives: clone size, D gene, V gene, J gene, CDR3 protein, CDR3 DNA. A D gene is named only where the DNA matches it firmly. Size values are once, few and many counts, or a class for expanded clones, and some rows have none.

-	-	TRBV19	TRBJ2-3	CASSMRFLASTDTQYF	TGTGCCAGTAGTATGAGGTTCCTAGCGAGCACAGATACGCAGTATTTT
few	TRBD1	TRBV19	TRBJ2-3	CASAETGWGTDTQYF	TGTGCCAGTGCCGAGACAGGGTGGGGCACAGATACGCAGTATTTT
many	-	TRBV7-2	TRBJ1-5	CASSPRVQTGKGDQPQHF	TGTGCCAGCAGCCCCCGGGTGCAAACGGGGAAAGGGGATCAGCCCCAGCATTTT
many	-	TRBV30	TRBJ1-3	CAWSVMQKGNTIYF	TGTGCCTGGAGTGTAATGCAGAAGGGAAACACCATATATTTT
many	TRBD2	TRBV25-1	TRBJ2-3	CASSDPPGTSGRAADTQYF	TGTGCCAGCAGTGACCCTCCAGGGACTAGCGGGAGGGCCGCAGATACGCAGTATTTT
many	TRBD1	TRBV13	TRBJ2-7	CASSLDSRTGSYEQYF	TGTGCCAGCAGCTTAGACTCCCGGACAGGGAGCTACGAGCAGTACTTC
many	TRBD1	TRBV3-1	TRBJ1-1	CASSRQGLWDTEAFF	TGTGCCAGCAGCCGACAGGGTTTATGGGACACTGAAGCTTTCTTT
many	-	TRBV3-1	TRBJ1-1	CASSDGSEAFF	TGTGCCAGCAGCGACGGATCTGAAGCTTTCTTT
many	-	TRBV20-1	TRBJ1-1	CSARVDGTTVPFF	TGCAGTGCTAGGGTCGACGGGACCACTGTACCTTTCTTT
many	-	TRBV27	TRBJ1-4	CASSLLPRANEKLFF	TGTGCCAGCAGTTTATTGCCCAGGGCTAATGAAAAACTGTTTTTT
many	-	TRBV7-9	TRBJ1-1	CASSYRQTEAFF	TGTGCCAGCAGCTACCGACAGACTGAAGCTTTCTTT
-	TRBD1	TRBV29-1	TRBJ2-1	CSVADRGLYNEQFF	TGCAGCGTCGCTGACAGGGGCCTCTACAATGAGCAGTTCTTC
-	-	TRBV6-2/TRBV6-3	TRBJ2-2	CASSYSWENTGELFF	TGTGCCAGCAGTTACTCGTGGGAGAACACCGGGGAGCTGTTTTTT
-	TRBD2	TRBV7-2	TRBJ2-2	CASSRVSGRLLVAGELFF	TGTGCCAGCAGCCGAGTTAGCGGGAGGCTTCTTGTCGCCGGGGAGCTGTTTTTT
few	-	TRBV7-9	TRBJ2-7	CASSLTGRTYEQYF	TGTGCCAGCAGCTTGACAGGGAGGACCTACGAGCAGTACTTC
many	TRBD1	TRBV7-3	TRBJ2-5	CASSFGAGGETQYF	TGTGCCAGCAGCTTTGGGGCAGGGGGAGAGACCCAGTACTTC
few	-	TRBV6-1	TRBJ1-2	CASREDSLPYGYTF	TGTGCCAGCAGAGAGGACAGCCTCCCTTATGGCTACACCTTC
many	-	TRBV20-1	TRBJ2-7	CSAFPDATYEQYF	TGCAGTGCCTTCCCGGACGCAACCTACGAGCAGTACTTC
-	-	TRBV5-1	TRBJ1-2	CASSLEGKYGYTF	TGCGCCAGCAGCTTGGAGGGGAAATATGGCTACACCTTC
-	-	TRBV24-1	TRBJ2-5	CATSDPSVTVGDQETQYF	TGTGCCACCAGTGATCCCTCTGTGACAGTAGGGGATCAAGAGACCCAGTACTTC
-	-	TRBV7-2	TRBJ1-5	CASQLSNQPQHF	TGTGCCAGCCAACTTTCTAATCAGCCCCAGCATTTT
many	-	TRBV30	TRBJ2-7	CAWSGRAAYEQYF	TGTGCCTGGAGCGGTAGGGCCGCCTACGAGCAGTACTTC
-	TRBD1	TRBV29-1	TRBJ2-7	CSVEGQGTIEQYF	TGCAGCGTCGAGGGACAGGGTACGATCGAGCAGTACTTC
many	-	TRBV28	TRBJ2-7	CASRSGPSEQYF	TGTGCCAGCAGGTCGGGACCAAGCGAGCAGTACTTC
-	TRBD2	TRBV2	TRBJ2-7	CASRDPGTSGIEQYF	TGTGCCAGCAGGGATCCCGGGACTAGCGGAATCGAGCAGTACTTC
many	TRBD1	TRBV11-3	TRBJ1-1	CASSYTGQAEAFF	TGTGCCAGCAGCTACACTGGACAGGCTGAAGCTTTCTTT
many	-	TRBV5-6	TRBJ2-3	CASSHGGFRGSDTQYF	TGTGCCAGCAGCCATGGTGGCTTCCGGGGATCAGATACGCAGTATTTT
few	TRBD1	TRBV19	TRBJ2-7	CASSAKGGSGEQYF	TGTGCCAGTAGTGCAAAAGGGGGCTCGGGCGAGCAGTACTTC
-	TRBD1	TRBV6-2/TRBV6-3	TRBJ1-4	CASGRQRQGVREKLFF	TGTGCCAGCGGAAGGCAAAGACAGGGGGTTCGTGAAAAACTGTTTTTT
-	-	TRBV7-9	TRBJ1-5	CASSLAGDLQPQHF	TGTGCCAGCAGCTTAGCAGGGGATCTGCAGCCCCAGCATTTT
-	TRBD2	TRBV6-2/TRBV6-3	TRBJ2-1	CASRAYGLAGGPSSYNEQFF	TGTGCCAGCAGAGCCTACGGACTAGCGGGAGGGCCCAGCTCCTACAATGAGCAGTTCTTC
few	-	TRBV6-2/TRBV6-3	TRBJ1-2	CASSGAQLYGYTF	TGTGCCAGCAGCGGCGCACAGCTCTATGGCTACACCTTC
-	-	TRBV2	TRBJ1-6	CASNGWGDSPLHF	TGTGCCAGCAACGGCTGGGGGGATTCACCCCTCCACTTT
many	TRBD2	TRBV12-3/TRBV12-4	TRBJ2-1	CASSALAGVNNEQFF	TGTGCCAGCAGTGCACTAGCGGGAGTCAACAATGAGCAGTTCTTC
many	TRBD1	TRBV7-9	TRBJ1-2	CASNRGGTGDYGYTF	TGTGCCAGCAACCGGGGGGGGACAGGTGACTATGGCTACACCTTC
-	-	TRBV7-9	TRBJ1-2	CASSLAGVHGSYTF	TGTGCCAGCAGCTTAGCAGGCGTCCACGGGAGCTACACCTTC
many	TRBD1	TRBV5-1	TRBJ2-3	CASSLRYPGQGSDTQYF	TGCGCCAGCAGCCTGAGATACCCGGGACAGGGCTCAGATACGCAGTATTTT
once	TRBD2	TRBV7-9	TRBJ2-1	CASSPPGLAGVTNEQFF	TGTGCCAGCAGCCCTCCGGGACTAGCGGGAGTAACGAATGAGCAGTTCTTC
-	-	TRBV19	TRBJ1-1	CASSIRGSEAFF	TGTGCCAGTAGTATCCGAGGGTCTGAAGCTTTCTTT
few	-	TRBV9	TRBJ2-1	CASSVVGSDNEQFF	TGTGCCAGCAGCGTAGTGGGAAGCGATAATGAGCAGTTCTTC
many	-	TRBV6-2/TRBV6-3	TRBJ2-4	CASSYHRRDITVMAKNIQYF	TGTGCCAGCAGTTACCACCGCCGGGACATCACGGTCATGGCCAAAAACATTCAGTACTTC